A selection of T cell receptor beta chains follows, all from one sample in a study of low-dose radiotherapy and immunotherapy resistance in tumors. TCRdb re-analysed the reads in MiXCR, keeping a single row per CDR3 protein. The repertoire has about 52,000 distinct CDR3 sequences, approximately 35% of them found once; the top ten carry under 8.5%. The sequences come from PBMCs, collected after low-dose radiotherapy plus immunotherapy. The receptors originated from a male donor with rectosigmoid adenocarcinoma. The CDR3 runs from the conserved cysteine through the conserved F or W. Size is omitted from some rows. Given values are once, few, many or a class for expanded clones.

clone size: once; J gene: TRBJ2-1; V gene: TRBV29-1; CDR3 protein: CSVVRQEARNEQFF
clone size: NA; J gene: TRBJ1-2; V gene: TRBV5-1; CDR3 protein: CASSFGTGPYGYTF
clone size: NA; J gene: TRBJ2-5; V gene: TRBV2; CDR3 protein: CASSERGGGRGRLAETQYF
clone size: NA; J gene: TRBJ2-7; V gene: TRBV6-2/TRBV6-3; CDR3 protein: CASRTLGTEQYF
clone size: many; J gene: TRBJ2-3; V gene: TRBV28; CDR3 protein: CASSLMSVTSPDTQYF
clone size: many; J gene: TRBJ2-1; V gene: TRBV28; CDR3 protein: CAITGLAGQSSYNEQFF
clone size: medium-sized; J gene: TRBJ2-1; V gene: TRBV6-2/TRBV6-3; CDR3 protein: CASSVWSGSSYNEQFF
clone size: many; J gene: TRBJ1-1; V gene: TRBV5-5; CDR3 protein: CASSQLAGVGYTEAFF
clone size: many; J gene: TRBJ1-4; V gene: TRBV12-3/TRBV12-4; CDR3 protein: CASSLIQIRREKLFF
clone size: many; J gene: TRBJ2-2; V gene: TRBV5-1; CDR3 protein: CASSWLDDGGRRAGELFF
clone size: many; J gene: TRBJ2-1; V gene: TRBV5-1; CDR3 protein: CASSRELSSGGANEQFF
clone size: many; J gene: TRBJ2-3; V gene: TRBV10-3; CDR3 protein: CAISGDGSNTQYF
clone size: many; J gene: TRBJ2-7; V gene: TRBV6-2/TRBV6-3; CDR3 protein: CASSPSGVTYEQYF
clone size: few; J gene: TRBJ2-2; V gene: TRBV28; CDR3 protein: CASSLYGTGNTGELFF
clone size: NA; J gene: TRBJ2-1; V gene: TRBV6-2/TRBV6-3; CDR3 protein: CASSHEREGNEQFF
clone size: few; J gene: TRBJ2-7; V gene: TRBV6-1; CDR3 protein: CASSTRVEQYF
clone size: many; J gene: TRBJ2-3; V gene: TRBV11-2; CDR3 protein: CASSLNRASTDTQYF
clone size: many; J gene: TRBJ2-5; V gene: TRBV5-1; CDR3 protein: CASSNRLAWEETQYF
clone size: NA; J gene: TRBJ2-5; V gene: TRBV10-3; CDR3 protein: CAISEEGDQETQYF
clone size: NA; J gene: TRBJ2-5; V gene: TRBV7-2; CDR3 protein: CASSFDTGGKTQYF
clone size: many; J gene: TRBJ2-5; V gene: TRBV14; CDR3 protein: CASSPRQGEKTQYF
clone size: NA; J gene: TRBJ2-3; V gene: TRBV24-1; CDR3 protein: CATSAKTSTDTQYF
clone size: many; J gene: TRBJ2-2; V gene: TRBV3-1; CDR3 protein: CASSQVTWAGQGNTGELFF
clone size: few; J gene: TRBJ2-1; V gene: TRBV21-1; CDR3 protein: CASSEIYRRGRGEQFF
clone size: many; J gene: TRBJ2-1; V gene: TRBV4-1; CDR3 protein: CASSQDKGVISLNEQFF
clone size: many; J gene: TRBJ2-3; V gene: TRBV5-5; CDR3 protein: CASSRTTPEALTDTQYF
clone size: once; J gene: TRBJ2-3; V gene: TRBV18; CDR3 protein: CASSPGTGDTDTQYF
clone size: many; J gene: TRBJ2-3; V gene: TRBV7-9; CDR3 protein: CASSLFSDTQYF
clone size: NA; J gene: TRBJ2-5; V gene: TRBV6-2/TRBV6-3; CDR3 protein: CASNTPGGVGETQYF
clone size: NA; J gene: TRBJ2-5; V gene: TRBV11-2; CDR3 protein: CASSLRREGLLAQYF
clone size: medium-sized; J gene: TRBJ1-1; V gene: TRBV29-1; CDR3 protein: CSVERQNTEAFF
clone size: many; J gene: TRBJ1-2; V gene: TRBV23-1; CDR3 protein: CASSQRGDYGYTF
clone size: NA; J gene: TRBJ2-7; V gene: TRBV6-2/TRBV6-3; CDR3 protein: CASSYSRGTELFSYEQYF
clone size: few; J gene: TRBJ1-2; V gene: TRBV19; CDR3 protein: CASRTDGTYYGYTF
clone size: NA; J gene: TRBJ2-6; V gene: TRBV6-1; CDR3 protein: CASSEPSVFGWSGANVLTF
clone size: many; J gene: TRBJ2-2; V gene: TRBV6-2/TRBV6-3; CDR3 protein: CASSPSGAGATGELFF
clone size: many; J gene: TRBJ1-1; V gene: TRBV5-1; CDR3 protein: CASSWTGRTEAFF
clone size: many; J gene: TRBJ2-2; V gene: TRBV6-2/TRBV6-3; CDR3 protein: CASSYDDTGELFF